This TCR beta chain appears in the sequencing data of a study of quantifying T cell responses using KT2 cells listed by TCRdb under 2017. With respect to the entire study: RNA was DNase-treated and reverse transcribed with TCR alpha and beta constant-region primers, mostly using SuperScript III. The efficiency of the T4 ligation step under optimum conditions was estimated to be greater than 8.5%. To avoid over-amplification, PCR2 was carried out as a SYBR Green qPCR and halted once a predetermined fluorescence threshold was reached.

Details on this clonotype: Its antigen is currently not known. No much larger clone is present one base from it, and per-base qualities are unavailable.

The protocol used for the library was UMI-ligation and nested PCR. T4 RNA ligase 1 was used to ligate a single-stranded oligonucleotide containing the Illumina SP2 sequence and a UMI to the 3' end of the cDNA. PCR1 was run for 3 to 4 cycles (98 degrees C for 15 s, 69 degrees C for 30 s, 72 degrees C for 40 s), and an equimolar mix of RC1.1 and RC1.2, covering TRBC1 and TRBC2, was used as the beta primer. Starting at PCR2, TCR alpha and beta chains were handled separately, and sample indices and Illumina adaptors were added. The UMI comprised 12 random nucleotides, as two hexamers separated by a spacer, placed after an 8-base spacer. Libraries were sequenced on an Illumina MiSeq using v2 2x251 paired-end chemistry, with some 13 samples typically included per run. PhiX DNA was added at about 5-8% to each sequencing library so that diversity was increased. The authors' analysis ran thus. bcl2fastq converted raw reads to FASTQ, and Demultiplexor demultiplexed the reads by dual indices. V and J genes were assigned by Decombinator through tag matching, with a single base-pair mismatch being allowed. Using UMIs, Collapsinator corrected both sequencing errors and the frequency errors that come from PCR heterogeneity. CDR3Translator converted Decombinator identifiers into nucleotide sequence, translated that sequence into amino acids, and extracted CDR3 based on C- and N-terminal motifs. Each distinct KT2 TCR was counted as one cluster of KT2 sequences that shared a single unique molecular identifier. TCRdb cleaned the public reads at Q25 with fastp, built clones with MiXCR and kept in-frame beta chains. A single entry per CDR3 protein holds the most common genes and DNA from its merged rows. TCRdb, not the original authors, processed these V and J calls. This sample holds 40,000 to 60,000 distinct CDR3 sequences; around 10% were observed only once. The ten largest clones capture 10% of the sample.

V drops 2 bases and J drops 6 bases, leaving 9 bases in between. The germline V gene (reference sequence) gives CDR1 as SGHNT and CDR2 as YYREEE. From the cysteine through the phenylalanine, the CDR3 covers 13 amino acids. The sequence is cut down to CDR3 DNA, 39 bases in frame from base 1. Known numbers of KT2, a T cell clone whose TCR had been sequenced previously, were spiked into unfractionated PBMC to test the sensitivity and accuracy of the pipeline. A range of KT2-to-PBMC ratios was produced by mixing KT2 cells with a fixed number of PBMC. Findings and caveats that apply to the study as a whole: Detection of KT2 sequences showed saturation at very high KT2 spike-in numbers. KT2 sequences were detected down to the lowest spike-in tested, which was about one KT2 cell per 100,000 PBMC. Over several orders of magnitude, the number of KT2 alpha and beta sequences rose linearly with the number of KT2 cells put in. The study did not include a side-by-side comparison of this pipeline with other TCR sequencing techniques.

The sequence links TRBV5-4 to TRBJ2-1; the D region may be TRBD1 or TRBD2, each matching 6 bases equally. The receptor's source is a human donor. Sequencing was carried out using PBMCs spiked with cells of the T cell clone KT2. The nucleotide sequence is given as TGTGCCAGCAGCTTACCGGGGGCCAATGAGCAGTTCTTC. Translation gives CASSLPGANEQFF.